This passage covers 5 T cell receptor beta chains from one sample sequenced in a study of blood T cell repertoires in COVID-19 (dated by TCRdb to 2020 to 2022). Library preparation used the immunoSEQ multiplex PCR assay. TCRdb limited this immuneACCESS table to in-frame rearrangements with V and J called. A share of clones is missing; checked studies link under half to unresolved V genes, and the rest is unexplained. This sample comprises 200,000 to 300,000 clones, roughly 90% of them detected only once. Approximately 2% of the sample comes from the top ten. Sequencing was done on a sample of peripheral blood. The receptor source for this set is a man aged 25 to 45 with active or convalescent COVID-19.

This chain links TRBV5-6 with TRBJ1-2; D is undetermined. V was shortened by 4 bases and J by 0 bases, with 16 bases between the two germline ends. Germline V lookup: CDR1 SGHDT, CDR2 YYEEEE. This CDR3 is built from 16 residues. The CDR3 spells CASSHITFGTNYGYTF. In DNA, the CDR3 is TGTGCCAGCAGCCATATTACATTCGGGACTAACTATGGCTACACCTTC.

The chain recombines TRBV9 with TRBJ2-5, with TRBD2 identical over 13 bases. The ends lost 0 bases at V and 3 bases at J; junction bases unmatched: 8. Germline loops: CDR1 SGDLS, CDR2 YYNGEE. CDR3 length: 18 residues. The CDR3 protein is CASSVGPTSGGAEETQYF. The DNA of the CDR3 is TGTGCCAGCAGCGTAGGACCTACTAGCGGGGGGGCAGAAGAGACCCAGTACTTC.

This chain links TRBV6-5 with TRBJ1-5; D call uncertain. V was trimmed by 0 bases and J by 5 bases, leaving 11 bases between them. The germline CDR1 and CDR2 sequences are MNHEY and SVGAGI. The CDR3 sequence is 15 residues long. CDR3 amino acids: CASSYSGVQDQPQHF. Written as DNA, the CDR3 is TGTGCCAGCAGTTACTCCGGGGTGCAGGATCAGCCCCAGCATTTT.

The V and J genes are TRBV19 and TRBJ1-5; the D is unclear. Germline loops: CDR1 LNHDA, CDR2 SQIVND (reference sequence). The CDR3 is 14 amino acids. V was shortened by 8 bases and J by 1 base, with 12 bases between the two germline ends. The chain's CDR3 is CASRDHWSNQPQHF. The CDR3 nucleotides read TGTGCCAGTCGAGATCACTGGAGCAATCAGCCCCAGCATTTT.

The chain is built from TRBV6-5 and TRBJ2-3; 8 bases map to TRBD2. This CDR3 spans 15 amino acids. The V segment lost 2 bases and the J segment 6 bases; nucleotides outside the gene matches: 7. Germline CDR1 and CDR2: MNHEY and SVGAGI. CDR3 in DNA: TGTGCCAGCAGTTACACCGGGACTAGAACGGATACGCAGTATTTT. Its translation is CASSYTGTRTDTQYF.